The 27 T cell receptor beta chains reported below all come from one sample, sequenced in a study of vaccination and CD4 T cells after COVID-19. Specified time point: late sampling 161 to 241 days after vaccination in a few convalescent patients. The treatment denotes: approximately 10-day PBMC culture with coronavirus spike peptide pools or control peptides (ViraFEST assay). Sequencing of the DNA from cultured CD4+ T cells was carried out with the Oncomine TCR Beta short-read assay. MiXCR, applied by TCRdb to the PCR reads, yields one record per CDR3 protein. The data show about 25,000 distinct CDR3 sequences, 28% seen once. These receptors lack a known antigen. Here the sequenced sample was CD4+ T cells from blood, cultured in vitro, taken about 7 months after SARS-CoV-2 vaccination. The receptors come from a human donor who had recovered from COVID-19.

The chain combines TRBV6-2 or TRBV6-3 with TRBJ2-2; D is unclear. V lost 0 bases to trimming and J lost 4 bases, with 12 bases between them. CDR3 length equals 16 residues. The germline gives CDR1 MNHEY, CDR2 SVGEGT. The chain's CDR3 is CASSYSASESTGELFF. The CDR3 nucleotides are TGTGCCAGCAGTTACTCTGCCAGTGAGTCCACCGGGGAGCTGTTTTTT.

In the case of this clonotype: One end of the junction is discordant with germline, which a read error may explain. The chain uses TRBV7-2 and TRBJ2-7; D not resolved. Per the germline V gene, CDR1 is SGHTA and CDR2 is FQGNSA. The CDR3 is 14 residues long. The CDR3 region has the DNA TGTGCCAGCAGCGTAGCAAGCCCTCGGTACGAGCAGTACTTC. Its translation is CASSVASPRYEQYF. The complete variable domain, with remaining parts taken from reference TRBV7-2 and TRBJ2-7, reads GAGVSQSPSNKVTEKGKDVELRCDPISGHTALYWYRQSLGQGLEFLIYFQGNSAPDKSGLPSDRFSAERTGGSVSTLTIQRTQQEDSAVYLCASSVASPRYEQYFGPGTRLTVT.

In its sample, this clonotype was seen a few times. The rearrangement uses TRBV7-9 and TRBJ2-7; TRBD2 aligns across 9 bases. The ends lost 3 bases at V and 2 bases at J; junction bases unmatched: 5. Germline CDR1 is SEHNR and CDR2 is FQNEAQ (reference sequence). This CDR3 has 15 residues. DNA for the CDR3: TGTGCCAGCAGCTTGACTAGCGGCGCGGCCTACGAGCAGTACTTC. Its protein product is CASSLTSGAAYEQYF.

This clonotype was counted between two and nine times. The chain recombines TRBV20-1 with TRBJ2-2; D not resolved. The V end was cut by 1 base, the J end by 4 bases, with 10 bases between. Germline-derived CDR1 and CDR2 are DFQATT and SNEGSKA (reference sequence). The CDR3 runs 14 residues. CDR3 sequence reads: CSARVAAFTGELFF. The DNA of the CDR3 is TGCAGTGCTAGAGTTGCAGCCTTCACCGGGGAGCTGTTTTTT.

This clonotype showed up just once. The chain uses TRBV18 and TRBJ2-1, with D hard to call. V dropped 3 bases and J dropped 6 bases, with 9 bases sitting between them. Per the germline V gene, CDR1 is KGHSH and CDR2 is LQKENI. The CDR3 runs 13 residues. The CDR3 DNA follows: TGTGCCAGCTCACCGGCTAGAACCAATGAGCAGTTCTTC. Translated, it gives CASSPARTNEQFF.

The chain joins TRBV6-1 to TRBJ2-5; a possible D gene is TRBD1 (6 bases). The germline gives CDR1 MNHNS, CDR2 SASEGT. This CDR3 comprises 11 residues. Trimming took off 7 bases at V and 5 bases at J, with 8 bases between the two ends. CDR3 coding DNA: TGTGCCAGCATGGGGGCGGAGACCCAGTACTTC. This gives the protein CASMGAETQYF.

This clonotype was recorded many times. The rearrangement joins TRBV20-1 to TRBJ1-5; D possibly corresponds to TRBD1 (6 bases). The germline V and J ends were trimmed by 6 bases and 0 bases, with 9 bases remaining between them. In germline, CDR1 is DFQATT, CDR2 SNEGSKA (reference sequence). This CDR3 has 13 residues. CDR3 coding DNA: TGCAGTGCCAGACAGGATAGCAATCAGCCCCAGCATTTT. This sequence encodes CSARQDSNQPQHF.

The chain combines TRBV5-8 with TRBJ2-5; D is possibly TRBD2 (5 bases). V dropped 5 bases and J dropped 5 bases, with 16 bases sitting between them. This CDR3 is built from 14 residues. Germline V lookup: CDR1 SGHTS, CDR2 YDEGEE. CDR3 region: CASRGQAPGETQYF. The CDR3 coding sequence is TGTGCCAGCAGGGGCCAGGCTCCGGGGGAGACCCAGTACTTC.

This clonotype was seen more than once but under ten times. The chain links TRBV20-1 to TRBJ2-5; D might be TRBD2 (5 bases). CDR1 and CDR2 from the germline V gene are DFQATT and SNEGSKA (reference sequence). CDR3 size: 18 residues. The V end lost 7 bases, the J end lost 2 bases, and 29 bases lay between the germline ends. The CDR3 nucleotides are TGCAGTGGCAAAAGAGTGGGGTTAGGGCGGAGAGGGCAAGAGACCCAGTACTTC. Its translation: CSGKRVGLGRRGQETQYF.

The V call is TRBV27, the J call TRBJ2-6, with no clear D. Per the germline V gene, CDR1 is MNHEY and CDR2 is SMNVEV (reference sequence). The CDR3 is 13 amino acids. V was pared by 8 bases and J by 1 base, with 6 bases between. CDR3 DNA: TGTGCCAGCGGCAGATCTGGGGCCAACGTCCTGACTTTC. This encodes CASGRSGANVLTF.

The chain combines TRBV6-5 with TRBJ1-6; no clear D. This CDR3 contains 15 residues. CDR1 and CDR2 (germline): MNHEY, SVGAGI. Trimming took 4 bases from V and 9 from J, leaving 16 bases between them. As DNA, the CDR3 is TGTGCCAGCAGTTCCACCCACAGCGTGGGTTCACCCCTCCACTTT. It is translated as CASSSTHSVGSPLHF.

V is TRBV2 and J is TRBJ1-5, with D maybe TRBD1 (5 bases). The germline V gene has CDR1 SNHLY and CDR2 FYNNEI. Trimming stripped 4 bases from V and 7 bases from J, with 11 bases between. This CDR3 spans 13 amino acids. CDR3 protein: CASSATGTQPQHF. The DNA of the CDR3 is TGTGCCAGCAGTGCAACGGGGACCCAGCCCCAGCATTTT.

The chain employs TRBV5-4 and TRBJ1-1; D unclear. Germline CDR1 reads SGHNT; CDR2 reads YYREEE (reference sequence). CDR3 length: 17 residues. V was clipped by 1 base and J by 1 base, with 17 bases between them. The CDR3 region has the DNA TGTGCCAGCAGCTTGTTGTCGGGCCCCGATGCGAACACTGAAGCTTTCTTT. The encoded protein is CASSLLSGPDANTEAFF.

This clonotype was detected only a few times. The chain is built from TRBV6-1 and TRBJ2-1; D gene unclear. Germline V CDR1 and CDR2: MNHNS, SASEGT. Trimming cost V 5 bases and J 8 bases, with 10 bases left between them. The CDR3 is made up of 12 amino acids. The CDR3 DNA reads TGTGCCAGCAGTCCACGGGTGGATGAGCAGTTCTTC. Amino acid sequence: CASSPRVDEQFF.

The CDR3 loop reads CASSRYPKQGMNTEAFF. As DNA, the CDR3 is TGTGCCAGCAGCCGATACCCCAAACAAGGAATGAACACTGAAGCTTTCTTT. V is TRBV27 and J is TRBJ1-1; unclear D gene. Germline V lookup: CDR1 MNHEY, CDR2 SMNVEV (reference sequence). CDR3 length equals 17 residues. The V end lost 6 bases, the J end lost 0 bases, and 20 bases lay between the germline ends.

This chain connects TRBV20-1 to TRBJ2-5; D might be TRBD2 (5 bases). Germline V gene data show CDR1 as DFQATT and CDR2 as SNEGSKA (reference sequence). The V and J ends lost 0 bases and 4 bases respectively, with 12 bases between them. The CDR3 length is 14 residues. CDR3 protein: CSARDALAGETQYF. In DNA form, the CDR3 reads TGCAGTGCTAGAGACGCGCTAGCAGGAGAGACCCAGTACTTC.

This clonotype was seen repeatedly, ten times or more. The chain carries TRBV20-1 and TRBJ2-5; 7 bases are shared with TRBD1. Germline V lookup: CDR1 DFQATT, CDR2 SNEGSKA (reference sequence). The V segment lost 1 base and the J segment 2 bases; nucleotides outside the gene matches: 7. CDR3 length: 15 residues. The CDR3 spells CSARVRQGPQETQYF. The CDR3 region has the DNA TGCAGTGCTAGAGTCAGACAGGGCCCTCAAGAGACCCAGTACTTC.

This clonotype was recorded a few times. The chain links TRBV4-3 to TRBJ1-6; TRBD1 is a possible D gene (5 bases). CDR1 and CDR2 from the germline V gene are LGHNA and YSLEER. V lost 2 bases and J 9 bases, leaving 11 bases between the germline ends. The CDR3 has 14 amino acids. CDR3 sequence (DNA): TGCGCCAGCAGCCAAACCTCAGGGATTTCACCCCTCCACTTT. Translating it yields CASSQTSGISPLHF.

This clonotype turned up a few times. The chain links TRBV20-1 to TRBJ2-5; 13 nucleotides agree with TRBD2. CDR1 and CDR2 from the germline V gene are DFQATT and SNEGSKA (reference sequence). The CDR3 spans 13 residues. V dropped 7 bases and J dropped 5; count of bases not matched to a gene: 4. The chain's CDR3 is CSVLTSGRETQYF. The DNA of the CDR3 is TGCAGTGTATTGACTAGCGGGAGGGAGACCCAGTACTTC.

The DNA for the CDR3 is TGTGCCAGTAGTAAGGGCAGGGCACCCCTTTATAGCAATCAGCCCCAGCATTTT. Its translation: CASSKGRAPLYSNQPQHF. J is TRBJ1-5 and V is TRBV19; D perhaps matches TRBD1 (5 bases). V was pared by 4 bases and J by 0 bases, with 19 bases between. Germline V lookup: CDR1 LNHDA, CDR2 SQIVND (reference sequence). The CDR3 sequence is 18 residues long.

This clonotype was detected a few times. The chain combines TRBV6-5 with TRBJ1-2; perhaps TRBD1 as D (6 bases). Germline CDR1 and CDR2: MNHEY and SVGAGI. The CDR3 loop spans 15 amino acids. Trimming cost V 4 bases and J 4 bases, with 16 bases left between them. The CDR3 DNA is TGTGCCAGCAGTTCCTGGACAGCACCAAGCTATGGCTACACCTTC. This sequence encodes CASSSWTAPSYGYTF.

There are a few counts of this clonotype. The chain combines TRBV20-1 with TRBJ2-3, with 11 bases fitting TRBD2. The ends lost 3 bases at V and 4 bases at J; junction bases unmatched: 12. In germline, CDR1 is DFQATT, CDR2 SNEGSKA (reference sequence). CDR3 size: 17 residues. The CDR3 region is CSASGVGTSGRPDTQYF. The DNA of the CDR3 is TGCAGTGCTAGCGGCGTGGGTACTAGCGGGAGACCAGATACGCAGTATTTT.

This clonotype has only one observation. The V gene is TRBV5-1, the J gene TRBJ2-5, with D unresolved. V was cut by 1 base and J by 1 base, with 8 bases left in between. CDR3 length: 14 amino acids. The germline V gene has CDR1 SGHRS and CDR2 YFSETQ. The CDR3 bases are TGCGCCAGCAGCTTGTTGGACGGCCAAGAGACCCAGTACTTC. The encoded protein is CASSLLDGQETQYF.

This clonotype was observed a handful of times. The rearrangement links TRBV6-1 to TRBJ2-5, with D uncertain. The CDR3 is 12 residues long. Germline values: CDR1 MNHNS, CDR2 SASEGT. The ends were cut back, 1 base at V and 4 bases at J, with 4 bases in the middle. CDR3 region: CASSEVGETQYF. CDR3 sequence (DNA): TGTGCCAGCAGTGAAGTGGGAGAGACCCAGTACTTC.

CDR3 DNA sequence: TGTGCCAGCAGCTTAGACGGCGCGAACAATGAGCAGTTCTTC. Its protein is CASSLDGANNEQFF. The J gene is TRBJ2-1, the V gene TRBV7-2; D ambiguous. The CDR3 is made up of 14 amino acids. The V gene lost 1 base and the J gene lost 5 bases, with 9 bases spanning the gap. In germline, CDR1 is SGHTA, CDR2 FQGNSA.

The table lists this clonotype with a few counts. The chain joins TRBV6-1 to TRBJ1-1, with a tentative D call TRBD1 (5 bases). Trimming stripped 8 bases from V and 0 bases from J, with 16 bases between. This CDR3 has 15 amino acids. The germline V gene has CDR1 MNHNS and CDR2 SASEGT. CDR3 sequence: CASVEDTRMNTEAFF. In DNA, the CDR3 is TGTGCCAGCGTTGAGGACACCAGGATGAACACTGAAGCTTTCTTT.

Remarks on this clonotype: At one boundary the junction diverges from the germline segment, which might be a read error. V usage is TRBV7-6 and J usage is TRBJ2-2, with D perhaps TRBD1 or TRBD2 (6 bases each). Germline values: CDR1 SGHVS, CDR2 FNYEAQ. The CDR3 runs to 17 residues. The CDR3 region is CASSPRRGLGNTGELFF. CDR3 nucleotides: TGTGCCAGCAGCCCACGTCGGGGGCTGGGGAACACTGGGGAGCTGTTTTTT.